A single T cell receptor beta chain is shown here with its context. Antigen: not known. Researchers ran the PCR with 60 Vbeta and 13 Jbeta primers. The method was immunoSEQ multiplex PCR; TCRdb's version includes in-frame clones alone and lacks a portion of them. Of tens of thousands of clones listed, around 76% are singletons. The sample belongs to a study of cytomegalovirus exposure and HLA in healthy donors. The study, taken as a whole, reports: Later analysis identified several of the most significant clusters that appeared linked to common viral pathogens. Associated with cytomegalovirus, according to the listing, were around 170 TCR beta chains.

V was clipped by 6 bases and J by 3 bases, with 15 bases between them. The CDR3 contains 15 residues. Germline-derived CDR1 and CDR2 are MDHEN and SYDVKM. Sequencing input: PBMCs. The receptor comes from a male donor in good health and CMV-seropositive. This rearrangement joins TRBV28 to TRBJ1-5; the D gene is possibly TRBD1 (6 bases). In DNA, the CDR3 is TGTGCCAGCAGCTTGCCCAGGGGCCTCAATCAGCCCCAGCATTTT. The encoded protein is CASSLPRGLNQPQHF.